Shown below are 14 T cell receptor beta chains from a single sample sequenced in a study of T cells after yellow fever vaccination. One entry per CDR3 protein results from TCRdb running MiXCR on the 5' RACE reads. The table records more than 300,000 distinct CDR3 sequences, about 10% of them present only once. This sample comprised CD4+ T cells sorted from PBMCs, obtained 45 days after the yellow fever booster vaccination. Receptors were obtained from a man aged 18 to 30 who received the YFV17D yellow fever vaccine.

The chain uses TRBV7-6 and TRBJ2-3; D is perhaps TRBD2 (6 bases). The CDR3 totals 15 residues. The V and J ends lost 6 bases and 0 bases respectively, with 13 bases between them. In germline, CDR1 is SGHVS, CDR2 FNYEAQ. The chain's CDR3 is CASSPVGGSTDTQYF. The CDR3 DNA sequence: TGTGCCAGCAGTCCCGTGGGGGGAAGCACAGATACGCAGTATTTT.

V and J are TRBV4-1 and TRBJ2-5; D possibly uses TRBD1 or TRBD2 (6 bases each). V dropped 3 bases and J dropped 5 bases, with 13 bases sitting between them. CDR3 size: 14 residues. Germline values: CDR1 MGHRA, CDR2 YSYEKL. The CDR3 is CASSQGWRGETQYF. The CDR3 nucleotides read TGCGCCAGCAGCCAGGGGTGGAGGGGGGAGACCCAGTACTTC.

This clonotype was found a few times. CDR3 DNA: TGCGCCAGCAGCTTGGAAATTTCCGGAAGTGAGCAGTTCTTC. It specifies CASSLEISGSEQFF. The chain has TRBV5-1 and TRBJ2-1; D remains ambiguous. The V gene's germline CDR1 is SGHRS and CDR2 YFSETQ. Trimming stripped 0 bases from V and 9 bases from J, with 13 bases between. The CDR3 consists of 14 residues.

Note on this clonotype: A read error may produce the germline difference seen at one junction end. The rearrangement links TRBV7-9 to TRBJ1-3; 9 bases fit TRBD1. Per the germline V gene, CDR1 is SEHNR and CDR2 is FQNEAQ (reference sequence). The CDR3 is made up of 16 amino acids. The CDR3 loop is CTSSASGTGSGNTIYF. The CDR3 region has the DNA TGTACCAGCAGCGCGTCCGGGACAGGGTCTGGAAACACCATATATTTT.

Ten or more counts support this clonotype. The J gene is TRBJ2-1, the V gene TRBV12-3 or TRBV12-4; D call uncertain. This CDR3 is 10 amino acids long. V lost 5 bases and J lost 6, with 2 bases in between. The CDR3 DNA reads TGTGCCAGCAGTATCAATGAGCAGTTCTTC. This codes for CASSINEQFF.

The rearrangement uses TRBV9 and TRBJ2-1, with 8 bases lining up with TRBD2. The CDR3 loop spans 18 amino acids. V was clipped by 0 bases and J by 2 bases; unmatched bases: 10. Germline CDR1 and CDR2: SGDLS and YYNGEE. CDR3 nucleotide sequence: TGTGCCAGCAGCGTAGGTTCTTCGGGGGGGGCAACCTACAATGAGCAGTTCTTC. This translates into CASSVGSSGGATYNEQFF.

This clonotype was recorded many times. The chain links TRBV11-3 to TRBJ2-1; 8 positions agree with TRBD1. Germline CDR1 SGHNT, CDR2 YENEEA. The length of the CDR3 is 18 residues. J was trimmed by 0 bases and V by 0 bases; bases with no gene match: 7. The CDR3 DNA reads TGTGCCAGCAGCTTAGATCAATCGGGGACAGGCTCCTACAATGAGCAGTTCTTC. Translation gives CASSLDQSGTGSYNEQFF.

The chain couples TRBV9 to TRBJ2-7; D call uncertain. Trimming left V 0 bases short and J 5 bases short, with 15 bases between. Germline CDR1 and CDR2: SGDLS and YYNGEE. The CDR3 sequence is 15 residues long. The CDR3 loop reads CASSVDNPKGNEQYV. The CDR3 DNA sequence: TGTGCCAGCAGCGTAGACAACCCAAAGGGTAACGAGCAGTACGTC.

This clonotype came up a few times. The chain couples TRBV7-8 to TRBJ2-3; tentatively, D is TRBD1 or TRBD2 (5 bases each). Germline CDR1 is SGHVS and CDR2 is FQNEAQ. Trimming took 4 bases from V and 2 from J, leaving 19 bases between them. This CDR3 is 17 amino acids long. CDR3 nucleotide sequence: TGTGCCAGCAGCTCGCCACCCGGGGCCTCACTCACAGATACGCAGTATTTT. Translated, it gives CASSSPPGASLTDTQYF.

This clonotype was found a few times. This chain connects TRBV6-5 to TRBJ1-2, with D perhaps matching TRBD1 (5 bases). The V and J ends lost 6 bases and 8 bases respectively, with 16 bases between them. The CDR3 extends over 13 amino acids. Germline CDR1 is MNHEY and CDR2 is SVGAGI. For the CDR3, the DNA is TGTGCCAGCAGGCCCCCCGGGACGGAGGGCTACACCTTC. Its translation: CASRPPGTEGYTF.

The V call is TRBV19, the J call TRBJ1-1, with 9 bases lining up with TRBD1. From germline, CDR1 is LNHDA and CDR2 SQIVND (reference sequence). The CDR3 is 16 amino acids. V gave up 6 bases and J gave up 2 bases; unmatched junction bases: 10. The CDR3, as DNA: TGTGCCAGTAGGAGCGGGACAGGGAATATTAACACTGAAGCTTTCTTT. This translates into CASRSGTGNINTEAFF.

This clonotype was detected many times. The J gene is TRBJ1-5, the V gene TRBV10-1; possible D gene TRBD1, 6 bases. Germline V CDR1 and CDR2: WNHNN, SYGVQD (reference sequence). The CDR3 spans 16 residues. The ends were cut back, 4 bases at V and 5 bases at J, with 18 bases in the middle. In DNA form, the CDR3 reads TGCGCCAGCAGTGGGGGGCGCGCGCGCGCGGATCAGCCCCAGCATTTT. Translating it yields CASSGGRARADQPQHF.

The table lists this clonotype with many counts. The V and J genes are TRBV29-1 and TRBJ1-1, with 7 bases aligning to TRBD1. Per germline, CDR1 SQVTM and CDR2 ANQGSEA. The V segment lost 5 bases and the J segment 4 bases; nucleotides outside the gene matches: 10. The CDR3 is 14 amino acids. CDR3 bases: TGCAGCGTTTCATCTACAGGGGTCAGCACTGAAGCTTTCTTT. Its translation: CSVSSTGVSTEAFF.

This clonotype was detected only a few times. The rearrangement joins TRBV5-1 to TRBJ2-3; TRBD2 matches 7 bases. The germline CDR1 and CDR2 sequences are SGHRS and YFSETQ. This CDR3 comprises 15 residues. V lost 4 bases, J lost 4 bases, and 9 bases stayed unmatched. CDR3 in DNA: TGCGCCAGCAGCATACTAGCGACGGGCGCAGATACGCAGTATTTT. Its protein product is CASSILATGADTQYF. The entire variable domain, with the rest obtained from reference TRBV5-1 and TRBJ2-3, is as follows: KAGVTQTPRYLIKTRGQQVTLSCSPISGHRSVSWYQQTPGQGLQFLFEYFSETQRNKGNFPGRFSGRQFSNSRSEMNVSTLELGDSALYLCASSILATGADTQYFGPGTRLTVL.